These 14 T cell receptor beta chains were all obtained from the same sample, sequenced in a study of T-cell reconstitution after alpha-beta-depleted transplantation in children (dated by TCRdb to the mid-2010s). Per the publication, the treatment or condition label means: allogeneic hematopoietic cell transplantation with graft depleted of TCRalphabeta T cells and CD19 B cells. Libraries were constructed by PCR. Sequencing instrument: Illumina HiSeq 2500. TCR libraries were prepared with molecular barcoding, using unique molecular identifiers to normalize TCRbeta repertoire quantification. TCRdb ran its own pipeline on the public reads, namely fastp trimming at Q25 and MiXCR clone calling, and kept in-frame beta chains. When rows share a CDR3 protein, they turn into one entry using the most common DNA and genes. This sample comprises around 580,000 distinct CDR3 sequences, approximately 30% of them detected only once. Around a third of the sample is in the top ten clones.

The material sequenced was PBMCs, taken before TCRalphabeta/CD19-depleted stem cell transplant. These receptors were taken from a boy under two years old with Wiskott-Aldrich syndrome, due to receive a stem cell transplant.

J is TRBJ2-1 and V is TRBV20-1; D is uncertain. Looked up from germline, CDR1 is DFQATT and CDR2 is SNEGSKA (reference sequence). The CDR3 length is 15 residues. The germline V and J ends were trimmed by 1 base and 2 bases, with 12 bases remaining between them. The CDR3 DNA follows: TGCAGTGCTAGAGTTTACAGCGACACCTACAATGAGCAGTTCTTC. Protein product: CSARVYSDTYNEQFF.

CDR3 sequence: CASSVVGGKTSGSSSEQFF. The CDR3 coding sequence is TGTGCCAGCAGCGTAGTGGGGGGGAAGACTAGCGGGAGTAGTAGTGAGCAGTTCTTC. The chain joins TRBV9 to TRBJ2-1, with 12 bases matching TRBD2. With V trimmed by 0 bases and J by 9 bases, 16 bases remained unmatched. Looked up from germline, CDR1 is SGDLS and CDR2 is YYNGEE. CDR3 length: 19 residues.

V and J are TRBV2 and TRBJ2-1, with 7 bases identical to TRBD2. V gave up 5 bases and J gave up 10 bases; unmatched junction bases: 14. The CDR3 has 15 residues. CDR1 and CDR2 from the germline V gene are SNHLY and FYNNEI. The CDR3 DNA reads TGTGCCAGCAGTATAGGACTAGAACGGGCTGGGGAGCAGTTCTTC. Residues: CASSIGLERAGEQFF.

The chain recombines TRBV11-2 with TRBJ2-6; perhaps TRBD2 as D (5 bases). This CDR3 has 18 amino acids. Trimming removed 2 bases from V and 0 bases from J, with 14 bases in between. CDR1 SGHAT and CDR2 FQNNGV come from the germline V gene. Here the CDR3 DNA reads TGTGCCAGCAGCTTACTCTACCCGGGGAGCTCTGGGGCCAACGTCCTGACTTTC. It encodes CASSLLYPGSSGANVLTF.

This clonotype has a handful of counts. The J gene is TRBJ2-1, the V gene TRBV5-1; 12 bases fit TRBD2. Germline CDR1 is SGHRS and CDR2 is YFSETQ. This CDR3 spans 15 amino acids. V gave up 5 bases and J gave up 4 bases; unmatched junction bases: 4. In nucleotides, the CDR3 is TGCGCCAGCAGGTCGGGACTAGCGGGTTACAATGAGCAGTTCTTC. Its protein product is CASRSGLAGYNEQFF.

This rearrangement joins TRBV7-6 to TRBJ2-1, with 7 bases matching TRBD2. Germline values: CDR1 SGHVS, CDR2 FNYEAQ. The CDR3 contains 15 residues. The junction had 4 bases not matched to a gene; V was cut back by 0 bases and J by 5 bases. The CDR3 nucleotides read TGTGCCAGCAGCTTAGCGGGAGGGGCAAACAATGAGCAGTTCTTC. It yields the protein CASSLAGGANNEQFF.

The rearrangement joins TRBV29-1 to TRBJ2-5; D tentatively reads TRBD1 or TRBD2 (5 bases each). Germline lookup yields CDR1 SQVTM and CDR2 ANQGSEA. The CDR3 sequence is 15 residues long. Trimming stripped 4 bases from V and 5 bases from J, with 20 bases between. The CDR3, as DNA: TGCAGCGTTGGAGGATTGAGGGGCGGACTGGAGACCCAGTACTTC. Its protein product is CSVGGLRGGLETQYF.

This clonotype was detected only a few times. V is TRBV20-1 and J is TRBJ2-1, with 8 nucleotides matching TRBD2. CDR3 size: 16 residues. The germline V gene encodes CDR1 DFQATT and CDR2 SNEGSKA (reference sequence). Losses at the gene ends were 3 bases for V and 0 bases for J; bases not matched to a gene: 7. CDR3 in DNA: TGCAGTGCTAGGGAAGCGGGAGCGCCCTCCTACAATGAGCAGTTCTTC. This gives the protein CSAREAGAPSYNEQFF.

J is TRBJ2-2 and V is TRBV5-1, with D unresolved. The V end lost 0 bases, the J end lost 0 bases, and 6 bases lay between the germline ends. CDR3 size: 15 residues. Germline values: CDR1 SGHRS, CDR2 YFSETQ. This CDR3 is CASSLGNANTGELFF. The CDR3 region has the DNA TGCGCCAGCAGCTTGGGGAACGCGAACACCGGGGAGCTGTTTTTT.

This clonotype has a handful of counts. The V call is TRBV4-1, the J call TRBJ2-1; TRBD2 is a possible D gene (5 bases). The CDR3 extends over 15 amino acids. V lost 1 base and J lost 1, with 8 bases in between. Per the germline V gene, CDR1 is MGHRA and CDR2 is YSYEKL. The CDR3 DNA is TGCGCCAGCAGCCAAGGGCGGGCTTCCTACAATGAGCAGTTCTTC. This gives the protein CASSQGRASYNEQFF.

This clonotype occurred a few times. V and J are TRBV12-3 or TRBV12-4 and TRBJ2-7; 7 bases line up with TRBD1. J gave up 3 bases and V 6 bases, and 8 bases lay outside the gene matches. The CDR3 consists of 14 residues. The CDR3 here is CASSRQGSVYEQYF. For the CDR3, the DNA is TGTGCCAGCAGCAGACAGGGTTCGGTCTACGAGCAGTACTTC.

The genes are TRBV5-1 and TRBJ2-1; 8 positions agree with TRBD2. Germline lookup yields CDR1 SGHRS and CDR2 YFSETQ. This CDR3 has 15 amino acids. Trimming removed 4 bases from V and 3 bases from J; junction bases left unmatched: 6. The CDR3 spells CASSPDTSGYNEQFF. The CDR3 DNA reads TGCGCCAGCAGCCCGGATACTAGCGGCTACAATGAGCAGTTCTTC.

This clonotype was picked up many times. This chain joins TRBV5-1 and TRBJ2-7; 10 bases align to TRBD1. This CDR3 is built from 14 residues. CDR1 and CDR2 from the germline V gene are SGHRS and YFSETQ. The trim removed 0 bases at V and 5 bases at J, leaving 2 bases unmatched. The CDR3 coding sequence is TGCGCCAGCAGCTTGGCCGGGACAGGGGACGAGCAGTACTTC. Translated, it gives CASSLAGTGDEQYF.

This chain links TRBV10-3 with TRBJ1-1; TRBD1 agrees at 7 bases. V lost 9 bases, J lost 7 bases, and 8 bases stayed unmatched. Germline values: CDR1 ENHRY, CDR2 SYGVKD. The CDR3 consists of 12 residues. CDR3 loop: CAIRSTGIEAFF. The CDR3 nucleotides read TGTGCCATTCGATCGACAGGGATTGAAGCTTTCTTT.